A single sample gave rise to the 18 T cell receptor beta chains below, sequenced in a study of T-cell reconstitution after alpha-beta-depleted transplantation in children (dated by TCRdb to 2016 to 2017). Libraries were made using PCR. The reads were generated on an Illumina HiSeq 2500. TCR libraries were prepared with molecular barcoding, using unique molecular identifiers to normalize TCRbeta repertoire quantification. In-frame beta chains were kept once TCRdb had trimmed the public reads at Q25 with fastp and called clones with MiXCR. Merged by CDR3 protein, the rows form single entries marked with the most common genes and DNA. This sample comprises approximately 400,000 distinct CDR3 sequences, approximately 11% of them detected only once. 4.5% to 6.5% of the sample rests with the top ten. Sequences were derived from PBMCs from the stem cell graft donor, sampled from the stem cell graft. These receptors were collected from a human donor who donated a stem cell graft to a child with acute myeloid leukemia.

V and J are TRBV29-1 and TRBJ1-1; D call uncertain. This CDR3 has 13 amino acids. The germline V gene encodes CDR1 SQVTM and CDR2 ANQGSEA. V was cut by 7 bases and J by 0 bases, with 12 bases left in between. CDR3: CSAVGFMNTEAFF. CDR3 sequence (DNA): TGCAGCGCTGTAGGGTTCATGAACACTGAAGCTTTCTTT.

V usage is TRBV20-1 and J usage is TRBJ2-3, with D unclear. CDR3 length: 13 amino acids. Deletions cut 5 bases from V and 2 bases from J, with 11 bases between. CDR1 DFQATT and CDR2 SNEGSKA come from the germline V gene (reference sequence). CDR3: CSAGPPLTDTQYF. In DNA, the CDR3 is TGCAGTGCTGGACCGCCCCTCACAGATACGCAGTATTTT.

This clonotype was seen ten or more times. One end of the junction is discordant with germline, which a read error may explain. The V gene is TRBV5-1, the J gene TRBJ1-1, with 7 bases identical to TRBD1. The CDR3 sequence is 14 residues long. Germline V lookup: CDR1 SGHRS, CDR2 YFSETQ. The CDR3 sequence: CASSSRQGNTEAFF. The CDR3 DNA sequence: TGTGCCAGCAGCTCCAGACAGGGGAACACTGAAGCTTTCTTT.

The J gene is TRBJ2-1, the V gene TRBV3-1; tentative D call: TRBD2 (5 bases). The V gene's germline CDR1 is LGHDT and CDR2 YNNKEL (reference sequence). The CDR3 totals 17 residues. Trimming stripped 8 bases from V and 3 bases from J, with 23 bases between. The CDR3 sequence is CASCKYADGKYYNEQFF. CDR3 coding DNA: TGTGCCAGCTGCAAGTACGCGGACGGGAAATACTACAATGAGCAGTTCTTC.

This chain links TRBV14 with TRBJ2-1, with D possibly being TRBD2 (6 bases). V shed 0 bases and J shed 8 bases, with 29 bases lying between them. Germline loops: CDR1 SGHDN, CDR2 FVKESK. The CDR3 is 20 amino acids. In nucleotides, the CDR3 is TGTGCCAGCAGCCAAGATCCCTCTCGCTCCCTAGCGTCTGGTTGGTATGAGCAGTTCTTC. This translates into CASSQDPSRSLASGWYEQFF.

This chain connects TRBV5-1 to TRBJ2-5; D may match TRBD1 or TRBD2 (6 bases each). V lost 1 base to trimming and J lost 4 bases, with 14 bases between them. Looked up from germline, CDR1 is SGHRS and CDR2 is YFSETQ. The CDR3 loop spans 15 amino acids. As DNA, the CDR3 is TGCGCCAGCAGCTTGACAGGAAAGGGGGGAGAGACCCAGTACTTC. Its translation: CASSLTGKGGETQYF.

V and J are TRBV20-1 and TRBJ2-7; the D is unclear. V was shortened by 7 bases and J by 4 bases, with 17 bases between the two germline ends. This CDR3 has 13 amino acids. Germline assignment: CDR1 DFQATT and CDR2 SNEGSKA (reference sequence). The CDR3 region has the DNA TGCAGTGTCGCTGAGACTTATTCTTACGAGCAGTACTTC. This sequence encodes CSVAETYSYEQYF.

This clonotype came up a few times. The chain joins TRBV5-1 to TRBJ2-1; tentatively, D is TRBD2 (6 bases). Germline V gene sequence: CDR1 SGHRS, CDR2 YFSETQ. This CDR3 is built from 12 residues. Trimming stripped 7 bases from V and 9 bases from J, with 14 bases between. DNA of the CDR3: TGCGCCAGCGGACCTCGGGAGCGTGAGCAGTTCTTC. Translation gives CASGPREREQFF.

This clonotype was detected a few times. The chain recombines TRBV20-1 with TRBJ1-2, with 9 bases that match TRBD1. CDR1 and CDR2 (germline): DFQATT, SNEGSKA (reference sequence). The length of the CDR3 is 16 residues. J was trimmed by 4 bases and V by 4 bases; bases with no gene match: 13. In nucleotides, the CDR3 is TGCAGTGCTACCGATAACACAGGGGGCGTTTTCTATGGCTACACCTTC. Translation: CSATDNTGGVFYGYTF.

This clonotype was seen a handful of times. The chain recombines TRBV7-9 with TRBJ2-5; 8 nucleotides line up with TRBD2. Germline-derived CDR1 and CDR2 are SEHNR and FQNEAQ (reference sequence). After removal of 1 base from V and 3 bases from J, the junction contained 4 bases not matched to a gene. This CDR3 region has 15 residues. The CDR3 region has the DNA TGTGCCAGCAGCTTAGAGGTACTAGCGGAAGAGACCCAGTACTTC. It is translated as CASSLEVLAEETQYF.

This clonotype was observed a handful of times. This chain uses TRBV4-3 with TRBJ2-7, with 8 bases aligning to TRBD2. Germline CDR1 LGHNA, CDR2 YSLEER. The CDR3 loop spans 15 amino acids. Losses at the gene ends were 0 bases for V and 2 bases for J; bases not matched to a gene: 3. CDR3 loop: CASSQDLAGAYEQYF. DNA for the CDR3: TGCGCCAGCAGCCAAGATCTAGCGGGTGCCTACGAGCAGTACTTC.

The V gene is TRBV18, the J gene TRBJ2-7, with D tentatively TRBD2 (6 bases). The germline V gene encodes CDR1 KGHSH and CDR2 LQKENI. The CDR3 sequence is 16 residues long. With 2 bases removed from V and 5 bases from J, the gap between germline ends came to 19 bases. The CDR3 DNA is TGTGCCAGCTCACCAGTTTCCGGGACTCCGGTGCACGAGCAGTACTTC. It specifies CASSPVSGTPVHEQYF.

This clonotype was seen a few times. The gene calls are TRBV7-2 and TRBJ2-7; D is perhaps TRBD1 (5 bases). V shed 1 base and J shed 5 bases, with 18 bases lying between them. The germline V gene encodes CDR1 SGHTA and CDR2 FQGNSA. The CDR3 has 16 residues. The CDR3 loop is CASSLVGLPSSNEQYF. The CDR3 nucleotides are TGTGCCAGCAGCTTAGTGGGGCTCCCGAGTTCGAACGAGCAGTACTTC.

This clonotype appeared a few times. V usage is TRBV7-2 and J usage is TRBJ2-7; the match to TRBD2 covers 7 bases. CDR1 SGHTA and CDR2 FQGNSA come from the germline V gene. This CDR3 spans 15 amino acids. The J segment lost 0 bases and the V segment lost 2 bases, leaving 4 bases of the junction unmatched. CDR3: CASSLFRGSSYEQYF. In DNA form, the CDR3 reads TGTGCCAGCAGCTTATTTCGCGGGAGCTCCTACGAGCAGTACTTC. The entire variable domain, with the rest obtained from reference TRBV7-2 and TRBJ2-7, is as follows: GAGVSQSPSNKVTEKGKDVELRCDPISGHTALYWYRQSLGQGLEFLIYFQGNSAPDKSGLPSDRFSAERTGGSVSTLTIQRTQQEDSAVYLCASSLFRGSSYEQYFGPGTRLTVT.

The sample holds a few counts of this clonotype. The chain links TRBV12-3 or TRBV12-4 to TRBJ2-2, with D unresolved. The V gene lost 3 bases and the J gene lost 5 bases, with 7 bases spanning the gap. The CDR3 is 13 amino acids. The CDR3, as DNA: TGTGCCAGCAGTTTCGTCAGTACCGGGGAGCTGTTTTTT. This translates into CASSFVSTGELFF.

V and J are TRBV29-1 and TRBJ2-7; D possibly uses TRBD1 or TRBD2 (5 bases each). Germline V gene data show CDR1 as SQVTM and CDR2 as ANQGSEA. This CDR3 contains 11 residues. Trimming pared 4 bases from V and 2 bases from J, leaving 6 bases between. The CDR3 region has the DNA TGCAGCGTTGGGGGGACCTACGAGCAGTACTTC. This sequence encodes CSVGGTYEQYF.

The chain recombines TRBV29-1 with TRBJ2-3; no reliable D call. Trimming cost V 2 bases and J 4 bases, with 7 bases left between them. This CDR3 comprises 12 residues. CDR1 is SQVTM and CDR2 is ANQGSEA in the germline V gene. The CDR3 nucleotides are TGCAGCGTTGAAATAGGTTCAGATACGCAGTATTTT. It specifies CSVEIGSDTQYF.

The rearrangement joins TRBV20-1 to TRBJ1-1, with D possibly matching TRBD1 (6 bases). There are 15 residues in the CDR3. Germline values: CDR1 DFQATT, CDR2 SNEGSKA (reference sequence). The ends were cut back, 0 bases at V and 1 base at J, with 12 bases in the middle. CDR3 nucleotides: TGCAGTGCTAGAGAACTGGGACACCAGAACACTGAAGCTTTCTTT. Protein: CSARELGHQNTEAFF.